The 21 T cell receptor beta chains listed next were all sequenced from one sample in a study of T cells in Graves' hyperthyroidism and ophthalmopathy. Amplification yielded TCR beta CDR3 regions, with RNA transcripts as the source. Initially, a first-round RT-PCR of the TCR CDR3 employed the HTBI primer set. MiXCR, applied by TCRdb to the multiplex PCR reads, yields one record per CDR3 protein. The sample contains 600,000 to 750,000 distinct CDR3 sequences, around 15% of which appear only once. Sequencing was carried out using blood. The receptors were gathered from a man aged 50 to 59 with Graves' hyperthyroidism.

This clonotype was recorded many times. This rearrangement joins TRBV28 to TRBJ2-2, with D unresolved. The germline gives CDR1 MDHEN, CDR2 SYDVKM. Trimming stripped 0 bases from V and 5 bases from J, with 13 bases between. This CDR3 comprises 16 residues. The CDR3 sequence is CASSLWAGSVTGELFF. In DNA form, the CDR3 reads TGTGCCAGCAGTTTATGGGCCGGCAGCGTTACCGGGGAGCTGTTTTTT.

This clonotype was counted many times. The rearrangement joins TRBV2 to TRBJ1-6, with D perhaps TRBD1 (5 bases). V lost 1 base, J lost 9 bases, and 13 bases lay in between. Per the germline V gene, CDR1 is SNHLY and CDR2 is FYNNEI. The CDR3 is 15 residues long. The CDR3 sequence: CASSEEDSRPSPLHF. Written as DNA, the CDR3 is TGTGCCAGCAGTGAAGAAGACAGCCGTCCTTCACCCCTCCACTTT.

In its sample, this clonotype was seen many times. The genes are TRBV28 and TRBJ1-3; 9 positions match TRBD1. V lost 6 bases and J lost 8; bases outside the gene matches: 5. The germline V gene has CDR1 MDHEN and CDR2 SYDVKM. The CDR3 has 13 residues. The CDR3 bases are TGTGCCAGCAGAACAGGGGGCTCGGACACCATATATTTT. Its protein is CASRTGGSDTIYF.

In its sample, this clonotype was seen once. The chain has TRBV19 and TRBJ2-3, with a tentative D call TRBD2 (6 bases). The ends were cut back, 2 bases at V and 5 bases at J, with 11 bases in the middle. Germline CDR1 LNHDA, CDR2 SQIVND (reference sequence). CDR3 size: 14 residues. CDR3 sequence: CASSISAGKDTQYF. In DNA, the CDR3 is TGTGCCAGTAGTATATCGGCGGGGAAAGATACGCAGTATTTT.

The sample holds many counts of this clonotype. The chain employs TRBV12-3 or TRBV12-4 and TRBJ2-7, with D perhaps matching TRBD1 or TRBD2 (5 bases each). Deletions cut 5 bases from V and 0 bases from J, with 11 bases between. This CDR3 comprises 14 residues. CDR3 in amino acids: CASSEGPSSYEQYF. The CDR3 region has the DNA TGTGCCAGCAGTGAGGGGCCATCCTCCTACGAGCAGTACTTC.

This clonotype was recorded a few times. The rearrangement uses TRBV6-2 or TRBV6-3 and TRBJ2-4; D may be TRBD1 (6 bases). The CDR3 is 14 residues long. Germline-derived CDR1 and CDR2 are MNHEY and SVGEGT. V lost 8 bases, J lost 0 bases, and 11 bases lay in between. This chain's CDR3 is CASGQGIAKNIQYF. The CDR3 nucleotides read TGTGCCAGCGGGCAGGGGATAGCCAAAAACATTCAGTACTTC.

This sequence joins TRBV7-2 and TRBJ1-3, with D perhaps TRBD1 (6 bases). CDR1 and CDR2 from the germline V gene are SGHTA and FQGNSA. The V gene lost 1 base and the J gene lost 6 bases, with 19 bases spanning the gap. The length of the CDR3 is 17 residues. The CDR3 nucleotides are TGTGCCAGCAGCTTAGGCGAGGGGGGCTGGAAATCAAACACCATATATTTT. It yields the protein CASSLGEGGWKSNTIYF.

J is TRBJ2-2 and V is TRBV28; D unresolved. The ends were cut back, 2 bases at V and 6 bases at J, with 7 bases in the middle. The CDR3 consists of 13 residues. Per the germline V gene, CDR1 is MDHEN and CDR2 is SYDVKM. CDR3 coding DNA: TGTGCCAGCAGTTTAAAATTCCCCGGGGAGCTGTTTTTT. Its protein product is CASSLKFPGELFF.

This clonotype has ten or more counts. The V gene is TRBV9, the J gene TRBJ2-7; tentative D call: TRBD2 (6 bases). Germline assignment: CDR1 SGDLS and CDR2 YYNGEE. The V gene lost 1 base and the J gene lost 0 bases, with 11 bases spanning the gap. The CDR3 is 15 residues long. The CDR3 protein is CASSVRAGPSYEQYF. CDR3 coding DNA: TGTGCCAGCAGCGTAAGAGCGGGTCCCTCCTACGAGCAGTACTTC. Full variable domain (remainder filled in from reference TRBV9 and TRBJ2-7): DSGVTQTPKHLITATGQRVTLRCSPRSGDLSVYWYQQSLDQGLQFLIQYYNGEERAKGNILERFSAQQFPDLHSELNLSSLELGDSALYFCASSVRAGPSYEQYFGPGTRLTVT.

This sequence joins TRBV24-1 and TRBJ1-2, with 8 positions matching TRBD1. The V and J ends lost 4 bases and 4 bases, in that order; junction bases with no gene match: 4. CDR1 is KGHDR and CDR2 is SFDVKD in the germline V gene. The CDR3 is made up of 14 amino acids. In DNA, the CDR3 is TGTGCCACCAGTGAGGCAGGGGGCGGCTATGGCTACACCTTC. It yields the protein CATSEAGGGYGYTF.

This clonotype was counted ten times or more. The rearrangement joins TRBV20-1 to TRBJ2-7; 11 positions agree with TRBD2. Germline V gene sequence: CDR1 DFQATT, CDR2 SNEGSKA (reference sequence). The CDR3 covers 14 residues. V gave up 6 bases and J gave up 0 bases; unmatched junction bases: 4. The CDR3 DNA follows: TGCAGTGCAGGGACTAGCGGAAACTCCTACGAGCAGTACTTC. Protein sequence: CSAGTSGNSYEQYF.

This clonotype was recorded many times. The rearrangement joins TRBV10-3 to TRBJ2-5; 10 nucleotides align to TRBD2. The CDR3 runs 17 residues. V was clipped by 2 bases and J by 5 bases; unmatched bases: 11. CDR1 is ENHRY, CDR2 SYGVKD, per germline. The CDR3 bases are TGTGCCATCAGTGAGCCATTGGGGCTAGCGGGAGTTGAGACCCAGTACTTC. This translates into CAISEPLGLAGVETQYF.

This clonotype has ten or more counts. The CDR3 bases are TGTGCCAGCAGCCCGACAGGGGAGGACTATGGCTACACCTTC. Protein sequence: CASSPTGEDYGYTF. The J gene is TRBJ1-2, the V gene TRBV7-2; 8 bases are a match to TRBD1. The germline gives CDR1 SGHTA, CDR2 FQGNSA. The CDR3 contains 14 residues. Losses at the gene ends were 5 bases for V and 3 bases for J; bases not matched to a gene: 5.

About this clonotype: Just one base apart from a much larger clone, this may be a read error. V and J are TRBV11-2 and TRBJ2-2, with 8 positions matching TRBD2. The CDR3 runs to 17 residues. Germline lookup yields CDR1 SGHAT and CDR2 FQNNGV. The CDR3 DNA follows: TGTGCCGGCAGCTTAGTAAAGGGACTAGAGAACACCGGGGAGCTGTTTTTT. Residues: CAGSLVKGLENTGELFF. Full variable domain (outside the CDR3, taken from reference TRBV11-2 and TRBJ2-2): EAGVAQSPRYKIIEKRQSVAFWCNPISGHATLYWYQQILGQGPKLLIQFQNNGVVDDSQLPKDRFSAERLKGVDSTLKIQPAKLEDSAVYLCAGSLVKGLENTGELFFGEGSRLTVL.

There are many counts of this clonotype. The chain's CDR3 is CASSLRDTNTEAFF. CDR3 sequence (DNA): TGTGCCAGCAGTTTAAGGGACACTAACACTGAAGCTTTCTTT. This chain links TRBV27 with TRBJ1-1; TRBD1 might be the D (6 bases). Germline V CDR1 and CDR2: MNHEY, SMNVEV (reference sequence). This CDR3 is 14 amino acids long. Trimming pared 2 bases from V and 2 bases from J, leaving 9 bases between.

This clonotype was detected ten times or more. For the CDR3, the DNA is TGTGCCAGCAGTTACTCCAAACCCGTGACACATAGCAATCAGCCCCAGCATTTT. This sequence encodes CASSYSKPVTHSNQPQHF. The chain links TRBV6-5 to TRBJ1-5; D call uncertain. The germline gives CDR1 MNHEY, CDR2 SVGAGI. V was clipped by 0 bases and J by 0 bases, with 15 bases between them. CDR3 length equals 18 residues.

This clonotype showed up just a few times. This chain links TRBV19 with TRBJ1-1, with a tentative D call TRBD1 (5 bases). In germline, CDR1 is LNHDA, CDR2 SQIVND (reference sequence). Between the trimmed V and J ends, which lost 3 bases and 3 bases, there was a span of 8 bases. This CDR3 region has 13 residues. CDR3 in DNA: TGTGCCAGTAGTATTGGGGGTTACACTGAAGCTTTCTTT. The encoded protein is CASSIGGYTEAFF.

The chain recombines TRBV7-8 with TRBJ1-4; TRBD1 might be the D (5 bases). V lost 0 bases and J lost 4, with 9 bases in between. Germline V gene data show CDR1 as SGHVS and CDR2 as FQNEAQ. The CDR3 sequence is 15 residues long. Here the CDR3 DNA reads TGTGCCAGCAGCTTAGCATCAGGGTTTAATGAAAAACTGTTTTTT. Amino acid sequence: CASSLASGFNEKLFF.

In its sample, this clonotype was seen a few times. V gene TRBV5-4 combines with J gene TRBJ1-1, with D tentatively TRBD1 (5 bases). Germline values: CDR1 SGHNT, CDR2 YYREEE (reference sequence). The CDR3 is 16 amino acids. Trimming left V 5 bases short and J 2 bases short, with 19 bases between. CDR3: CASRTSGWGANTEAFF. The DNA of the CDR3 is TGTGCCAGCAGGACTTCAGGGTGGGGTGCTAACACTGAAGCTTTCTTT.

This clonotype was picked up a small number of times. The chain combines TRBV6-1 with TRBJ2-1; the match to TRBD2 covers 7 bases. This CDR3 spans 19 amino acids. Germline assignment: CDR1 MNHNS and CDR2 SASEGT. Unmatched junction bases numbered 20, after V lost 7 bases and J lost 2 bases. The CDR3 DNA is TGTGCCAGCACCCTAAGGGTAGCGGGTTACCTTTGTCCCTACAATGAGCAGTTCTTC. Translation: CASTLRVAGYLCPYNEQFF.

The chain links TRBV2 to TRBJ1-6, with no clear D. With 4 bases removed from V and 11 bases from J, the gap between germline ends came to 18 bases. This CDR3 spans 15 amino acids. Germline loops: CDR1 SNHLY, CDR2 FYNNEI. The CDR3 sequence: CASSVGHILITPLHF. CDR3 DNA: TGTGCCAGCAGTGTTGGGCACATACTTATTACACCCCTCCACTTT.